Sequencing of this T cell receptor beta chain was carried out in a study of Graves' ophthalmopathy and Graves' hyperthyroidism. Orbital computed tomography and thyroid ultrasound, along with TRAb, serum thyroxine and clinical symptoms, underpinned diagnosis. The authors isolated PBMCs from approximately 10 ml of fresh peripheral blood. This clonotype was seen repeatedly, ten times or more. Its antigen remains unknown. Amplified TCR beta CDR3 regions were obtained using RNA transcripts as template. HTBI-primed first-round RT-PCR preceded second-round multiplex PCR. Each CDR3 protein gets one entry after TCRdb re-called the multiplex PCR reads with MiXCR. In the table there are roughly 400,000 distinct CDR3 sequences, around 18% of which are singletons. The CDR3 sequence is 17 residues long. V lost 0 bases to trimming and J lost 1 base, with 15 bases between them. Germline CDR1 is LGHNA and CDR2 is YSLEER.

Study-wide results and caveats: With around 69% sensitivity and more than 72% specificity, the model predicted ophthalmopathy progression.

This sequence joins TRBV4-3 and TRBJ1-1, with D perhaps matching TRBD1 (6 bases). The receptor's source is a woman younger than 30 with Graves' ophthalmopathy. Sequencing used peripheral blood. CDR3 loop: CASSQDPRGARNTEAFF. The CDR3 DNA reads TGCGCCAGCAGCCAAGATCCGCGGGGGGCGAGGAACACTGAAGCTTTCTTT.